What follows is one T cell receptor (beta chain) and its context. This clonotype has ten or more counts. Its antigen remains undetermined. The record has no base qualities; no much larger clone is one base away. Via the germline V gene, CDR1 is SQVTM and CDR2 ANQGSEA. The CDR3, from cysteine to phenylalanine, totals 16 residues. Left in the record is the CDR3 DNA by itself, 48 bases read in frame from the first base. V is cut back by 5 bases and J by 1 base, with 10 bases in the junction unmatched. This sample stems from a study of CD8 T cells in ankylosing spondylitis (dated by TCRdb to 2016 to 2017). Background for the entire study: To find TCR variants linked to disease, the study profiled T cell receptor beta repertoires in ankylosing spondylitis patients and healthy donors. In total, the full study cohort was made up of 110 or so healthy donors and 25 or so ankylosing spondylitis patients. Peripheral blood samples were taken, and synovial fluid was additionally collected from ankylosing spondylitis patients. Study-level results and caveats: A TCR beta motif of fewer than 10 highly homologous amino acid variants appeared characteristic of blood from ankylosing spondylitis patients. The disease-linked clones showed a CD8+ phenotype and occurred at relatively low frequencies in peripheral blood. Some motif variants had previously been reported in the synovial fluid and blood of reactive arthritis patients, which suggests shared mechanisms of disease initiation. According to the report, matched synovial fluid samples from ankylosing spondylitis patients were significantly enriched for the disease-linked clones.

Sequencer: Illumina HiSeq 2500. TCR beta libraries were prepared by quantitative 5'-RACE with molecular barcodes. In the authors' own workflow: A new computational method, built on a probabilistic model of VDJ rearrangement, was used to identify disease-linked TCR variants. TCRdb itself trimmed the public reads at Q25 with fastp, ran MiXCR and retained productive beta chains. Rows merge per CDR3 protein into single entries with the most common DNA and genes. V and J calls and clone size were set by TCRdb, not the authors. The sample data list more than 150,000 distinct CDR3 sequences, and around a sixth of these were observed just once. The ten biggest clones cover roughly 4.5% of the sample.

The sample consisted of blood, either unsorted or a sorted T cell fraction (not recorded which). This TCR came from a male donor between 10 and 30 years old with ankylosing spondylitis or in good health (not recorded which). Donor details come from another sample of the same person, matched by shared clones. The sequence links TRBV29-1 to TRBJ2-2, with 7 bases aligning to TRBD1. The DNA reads TGCAGCGTTTCACAGGGACAGTTGGTGAACACCGGGGAGCTGTTTTTT. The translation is CSVSQGQLVNTGELFF.